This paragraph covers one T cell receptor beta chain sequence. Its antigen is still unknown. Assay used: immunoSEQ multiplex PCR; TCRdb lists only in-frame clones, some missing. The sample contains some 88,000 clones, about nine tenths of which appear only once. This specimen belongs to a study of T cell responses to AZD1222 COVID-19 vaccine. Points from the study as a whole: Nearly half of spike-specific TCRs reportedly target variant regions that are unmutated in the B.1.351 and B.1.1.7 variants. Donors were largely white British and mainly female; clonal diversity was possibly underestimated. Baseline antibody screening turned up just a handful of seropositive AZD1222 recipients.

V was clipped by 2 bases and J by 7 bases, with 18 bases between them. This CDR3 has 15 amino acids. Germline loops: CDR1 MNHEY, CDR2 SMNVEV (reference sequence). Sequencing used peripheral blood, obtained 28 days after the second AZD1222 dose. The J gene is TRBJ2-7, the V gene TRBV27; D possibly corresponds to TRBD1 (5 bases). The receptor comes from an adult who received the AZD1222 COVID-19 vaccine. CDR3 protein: CASSLQDKGKREQYF. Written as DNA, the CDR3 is TGTGCCAGCAGTTTACAGGACAAAGGAAAGAGGGAGCAGTACTTC.